This TCR beta chain originates from a study of blood T cell repertoires in COVID-19. As for the study in general: Spain, Italy and the United States supplied samples that represented acute and convalescent COVID-19. Sample material is recorded as cDNA or gDNA derived from T cells, B-cell-depleted T cells, or PBMCs.

This clone was found once. Per the authors' pipeline: Amplification of reference gene primers provided the estimated nucleated cell counts. Assay: immunoSEQ multiplex PCR; the TCRdb copy retains only in-frame clones and omits some. V, J and clone size reflect that table, while D and trimming were determined from the DNA. The table lists 350,000 to 450,000 clones, about 85% of them singletons. There are 15 residues in the CDR3. Germline values: CDR1 MDHEN, CDR2 SYDVKM. The junction had 14 bases not matched to a gene; V was cut back by 6 bases and J by 7 bases. The V and J genes are TRBV28 and TRBJ2-5; 7 bases are a match to TRBD2. The sample taken for sequencing was peripheral blood. The sequence came from a woman under 30 with acute or convalescent COVID-19. In nucleotides, the CDR3 is TGTGCCAGCAGGACGAATGGGGGAGGGCCCGGGACCCAGTACTTC. This sequence encodes CASRTNGGGPGTQYF.